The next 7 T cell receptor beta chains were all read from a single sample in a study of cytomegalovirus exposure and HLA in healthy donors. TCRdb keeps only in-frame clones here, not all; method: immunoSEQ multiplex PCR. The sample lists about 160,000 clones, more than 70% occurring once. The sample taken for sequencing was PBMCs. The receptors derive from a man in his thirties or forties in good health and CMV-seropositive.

The CDR3 reads CASSISGVNEKLFF. CDR3 in DNA: TGTGCCAGCAGCATTTCAGGGGTTAATGAAAAACTGTTTTTT. The chain is built from TRBV5-4 and TRBJ1-4, with a possible D match to TRBD1 (6 bases). The CDR3 runs to 14 residues. The V end lost 4 bases, the J end lost 4 bases, and 11 bases lay between the germline ends. Germline assignment: CDR1 SGHNT and CDR2 YYREEE (reference sequence).

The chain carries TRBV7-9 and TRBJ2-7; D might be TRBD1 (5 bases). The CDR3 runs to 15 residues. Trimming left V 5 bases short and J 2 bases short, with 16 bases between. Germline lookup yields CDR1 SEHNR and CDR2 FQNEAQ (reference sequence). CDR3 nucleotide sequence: TGTGCCAGCAGCCATGCCGGGCAGGGAACCTACGAGCAGTACTTC. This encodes CASSHAGQGTYEQYF.

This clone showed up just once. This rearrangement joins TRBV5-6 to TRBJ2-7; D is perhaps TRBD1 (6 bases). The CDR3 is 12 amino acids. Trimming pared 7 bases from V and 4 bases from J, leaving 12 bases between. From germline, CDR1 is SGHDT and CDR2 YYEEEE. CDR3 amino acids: CASVGAGYEQYF. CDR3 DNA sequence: TGTGCCAGCGTGGGGGCAGGATACGAGCAGTACTTC.

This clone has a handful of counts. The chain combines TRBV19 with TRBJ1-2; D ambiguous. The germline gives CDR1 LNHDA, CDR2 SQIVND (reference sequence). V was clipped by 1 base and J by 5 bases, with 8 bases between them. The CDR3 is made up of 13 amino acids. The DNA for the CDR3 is TGTGCCAGTAGTATAGTTACGGAGTATGGCTACACCTTC. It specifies CASSIVTEYGYTF.

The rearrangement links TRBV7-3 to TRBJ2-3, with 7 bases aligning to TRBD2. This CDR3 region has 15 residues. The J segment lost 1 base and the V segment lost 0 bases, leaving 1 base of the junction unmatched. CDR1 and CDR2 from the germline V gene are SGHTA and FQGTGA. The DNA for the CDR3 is TGTGCCAGCAGCTTAACGGGAGGGGGCACAGATACGCAGTATTTT. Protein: CASSLTGGGTDTQYF.

CDR3: CASSQGRASLTGLADNEQFF. The CDR3 DNA reads as TGTGCCAGCAGCCAAGGGAGAGCGTCTCTGACGGGACTAGCGGACAATGAGCAGTTCTTC. The rearrangement links TRBV14 to TRBJ2-1, with TRBD2 matching over 11 bases. V dropped 1 base and J dropped 5; count of bases not matched to a gene: 16. Per germline, CDR1 SGHDN and CDR2 FVKESK. CDR3 length equals 20 residues. Drawing the rest from reference TRBV14 and TRBJ2-1, the complete variable domain is EAGVTQFPSHSVIEKGQTVTLRCDPISGHDNLYWYRRVMGKEIKFLLHFVKESKQDESGMPNNRFLAERTGGTYSTLKVQPAELEDSGVYFCASSQGRASLTGLADNEQFFGPGTRLTVL.

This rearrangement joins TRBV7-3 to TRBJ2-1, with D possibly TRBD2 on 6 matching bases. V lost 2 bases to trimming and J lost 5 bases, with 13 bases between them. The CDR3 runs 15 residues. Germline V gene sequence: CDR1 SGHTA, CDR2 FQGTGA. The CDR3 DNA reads TGTGCCAGCAGCTTAGAGGCAGGGAGGAACAATGAGCAGTTCTTC. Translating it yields CASSLEAGRNNEQFF.